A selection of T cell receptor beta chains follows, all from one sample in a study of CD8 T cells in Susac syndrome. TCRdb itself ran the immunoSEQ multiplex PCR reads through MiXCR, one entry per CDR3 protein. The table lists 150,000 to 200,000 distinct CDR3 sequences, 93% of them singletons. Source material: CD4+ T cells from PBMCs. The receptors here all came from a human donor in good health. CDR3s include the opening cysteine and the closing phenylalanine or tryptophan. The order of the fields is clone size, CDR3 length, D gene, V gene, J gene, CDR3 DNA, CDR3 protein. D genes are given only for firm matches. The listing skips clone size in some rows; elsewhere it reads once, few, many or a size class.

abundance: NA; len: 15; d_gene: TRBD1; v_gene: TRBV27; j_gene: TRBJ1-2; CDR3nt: TGTGCCAGCAGACCATATGAGACAGGGGAAGAGGGCTACACCTTC; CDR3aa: CASRPYETGEEGYTF
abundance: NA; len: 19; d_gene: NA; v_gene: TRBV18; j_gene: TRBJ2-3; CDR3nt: TGTGCCAGCTCACCCAACCCCCTGACTAGGTCCGCCGTGGGGGATACGCAGTATTTT; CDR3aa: CASSPNPLTRSAVGDTQYF
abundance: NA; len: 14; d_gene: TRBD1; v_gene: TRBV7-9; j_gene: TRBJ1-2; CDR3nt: TGTGCCAGCAGTCCTATAACAGGGGATTATGGCTACACCTTC; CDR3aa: CASSPITGDYGYTF
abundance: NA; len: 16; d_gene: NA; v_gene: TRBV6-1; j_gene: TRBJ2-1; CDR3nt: TGTGCCAGCAGCCAACCAGGGGGGCAAAACTACAATGAGCAGTTCTTC; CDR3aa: CASSQPGGQNYNEQFF
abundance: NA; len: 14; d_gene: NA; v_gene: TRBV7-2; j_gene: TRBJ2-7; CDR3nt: TGTGCCAGCAGCTTATCGGGAGTCTCCTACGAGCAGTACTTC; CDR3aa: CASSLSGVSYEQYF
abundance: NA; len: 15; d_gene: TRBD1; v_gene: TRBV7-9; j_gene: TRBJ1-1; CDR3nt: TGTGCCAGCAGCTGGGGGGCAGGGGGCGTCACTGAAGCTTTCTTT; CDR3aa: CASSWGAGGVTEAFF
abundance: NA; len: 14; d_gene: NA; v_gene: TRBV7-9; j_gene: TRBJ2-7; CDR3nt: TGTGCCAGCAGCCCCCCGGGAGCCTCCTACGAGCAGTACTTC; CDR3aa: CASSPPGASYEQYF
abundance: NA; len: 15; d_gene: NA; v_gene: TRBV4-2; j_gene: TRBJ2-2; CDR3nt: TGTGCCAGCAGCCAATCGGCCCCGACCACCGGGGAGCTGTTTTTT; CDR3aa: CASSQSAPTTGELFF
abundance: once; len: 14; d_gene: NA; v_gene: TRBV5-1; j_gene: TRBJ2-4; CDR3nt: TGCGCCAGCAGCTTGCGGGGGCTTGAAAACATTCAGTACTTC; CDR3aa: CASSLRGLENIQYF
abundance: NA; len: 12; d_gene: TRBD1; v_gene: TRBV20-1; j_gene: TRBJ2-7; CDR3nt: TGCAGTGCATACCAGGGGGCAGACGAGCAGTACTTC; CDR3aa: CSAYQGADEQYF
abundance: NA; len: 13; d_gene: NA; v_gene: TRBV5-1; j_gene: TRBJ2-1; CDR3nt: TGCGCCAGCAGCCAGCCCCCTTACAATGAGCAGTTCTTC; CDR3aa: CASSQPPYNEQFF
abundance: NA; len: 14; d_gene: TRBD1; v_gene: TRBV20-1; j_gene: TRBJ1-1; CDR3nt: TGCAGTGCTAGAGATAGCAGGGGGCGGACTGAAGCTTTCTTT; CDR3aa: CSARDSRGRTEAFF
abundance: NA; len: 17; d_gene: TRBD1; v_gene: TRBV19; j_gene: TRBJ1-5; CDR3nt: TGTGCCAGTAGATGGGACAGAGCATCCGATAGCAATCAGCCCCAGCATTTT; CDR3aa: CASRWDRASDSNQPQHF
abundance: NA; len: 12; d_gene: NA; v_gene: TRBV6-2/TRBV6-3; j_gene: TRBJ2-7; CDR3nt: TGTGCCATCCGGACGGTCTCCTACGAGCAGTACTTC; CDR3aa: CAIRTVSYEQYF
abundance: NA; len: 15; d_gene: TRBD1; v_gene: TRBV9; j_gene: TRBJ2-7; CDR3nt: TGTGCCAGCAGCGTAGGTGGGACAGGGGCCTACGAGCAGTACTTC; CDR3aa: CASSVGGTGAYEQYF
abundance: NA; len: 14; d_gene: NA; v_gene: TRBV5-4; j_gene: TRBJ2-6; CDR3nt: TGTGCCAGCTTCCCATCCTCTGGGGCCAACGTCCTGACTTTC; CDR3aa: CASFPSSGANVLTF
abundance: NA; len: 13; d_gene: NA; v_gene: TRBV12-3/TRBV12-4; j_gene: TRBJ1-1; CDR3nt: TGTGCCAGCAGTTTGCGTTATTACACTGAAGCTTTCTTT; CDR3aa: CASSLRYYTEAFF
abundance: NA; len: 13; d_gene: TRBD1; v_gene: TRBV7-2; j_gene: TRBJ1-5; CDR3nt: TGTGCCAGTGGGCAGGGGGCAGATCAGCCCCAGCATTTT; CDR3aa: CASGQGADQPQHF
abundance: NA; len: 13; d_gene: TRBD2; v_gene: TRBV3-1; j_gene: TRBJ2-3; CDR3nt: TGTGCCAGCAGCCAGGCGGGGGGAGATACGCAGTATTTT; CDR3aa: CASSQAGGDTQYF
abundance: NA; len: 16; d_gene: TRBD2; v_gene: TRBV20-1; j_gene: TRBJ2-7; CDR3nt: TGCAGTGCTAGGGAGCTAGCGGGGGGCAGCTCCTACGAGCAGTACTTC; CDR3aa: CSARELAGGSSYEQYF
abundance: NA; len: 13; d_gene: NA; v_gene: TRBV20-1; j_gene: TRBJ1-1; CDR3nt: TGCAGTGCCCGGGGCGCTATGAACACTGAAGCTTTCTTT; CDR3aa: CSARGAMNTEAFF
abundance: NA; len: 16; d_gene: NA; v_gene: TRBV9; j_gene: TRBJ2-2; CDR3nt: TGTGCCAGCAGCGTAGAGCTAGTCTCTTACACCGGGGAGCTGTTTTTT; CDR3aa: CASSVELVSYTGELFF
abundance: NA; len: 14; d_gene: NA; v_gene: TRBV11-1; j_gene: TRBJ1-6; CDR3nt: TGTGCCAGCAGCTTAAGGTTCGGGAATTCACCCCTCCACTTT; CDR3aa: CASSLRFGNSPLHF
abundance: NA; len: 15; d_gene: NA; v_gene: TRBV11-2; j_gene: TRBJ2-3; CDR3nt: TGTGCCAGCAGCTTCTGGCAGGGGCAAGGAGATACGCAGTATTTT; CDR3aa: CASSFWQGQGDTQYF
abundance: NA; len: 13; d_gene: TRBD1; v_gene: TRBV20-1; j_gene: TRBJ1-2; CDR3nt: TGCAGTGCTAGTCAGGGGGGCCGATATGGCTACACCTTC; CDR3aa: CSASQGGRYGYTF
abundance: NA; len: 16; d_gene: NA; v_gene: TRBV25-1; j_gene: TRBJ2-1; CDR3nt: TGTGCCAGCAGTGATACTAGGGGGGGAAGTCACGGTGAGCAGTTCTTC; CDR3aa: CASSDTRGGSHGEQFF
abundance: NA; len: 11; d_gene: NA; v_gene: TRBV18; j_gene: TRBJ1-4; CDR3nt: TGTGCCAGCTCACCGGGGCCCGAACTGTTTTTT; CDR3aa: CASSPGPELFF
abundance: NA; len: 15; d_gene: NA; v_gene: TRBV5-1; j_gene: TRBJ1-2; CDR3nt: TGCGCCAGCAGCTTGGAGTGGCGGGAGCCGCGGGGCTACACCTTC; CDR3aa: CASSLEWREPRGYTF
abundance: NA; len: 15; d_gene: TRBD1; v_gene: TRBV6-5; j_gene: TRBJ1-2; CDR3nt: TGTGCCAGCGCTCGAGGTCCCGGGACAGTTTATGGCTACACCTTC; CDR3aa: CASARGPGTVYGYTF
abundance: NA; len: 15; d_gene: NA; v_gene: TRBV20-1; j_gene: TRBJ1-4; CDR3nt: TGCAGTGCTAGAGATAGTGGTGGGACTAATGAAAAACTGTTTTTT; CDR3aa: CSARDSGGTNEKLFF
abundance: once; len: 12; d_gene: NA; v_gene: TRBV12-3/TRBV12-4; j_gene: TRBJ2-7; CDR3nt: TGTGCCAGCGGAGGGGGAGTCTACGAGCAGTACTTC; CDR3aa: CASGGGVYEQYF
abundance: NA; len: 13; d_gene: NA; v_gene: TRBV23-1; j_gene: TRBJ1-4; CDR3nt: TGCGCCATTACCAGGGCTTATAATGAAAAACTGTTTTTT; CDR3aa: CAITRAYNEKLFF
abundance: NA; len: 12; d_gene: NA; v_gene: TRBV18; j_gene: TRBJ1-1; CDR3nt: TGTGCCAGCTCACCCGACAGGAGTGAAGCTTTCTTT; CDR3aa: CASSPDRSEAFF
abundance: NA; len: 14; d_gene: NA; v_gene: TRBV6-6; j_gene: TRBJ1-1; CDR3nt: TGTGCCAGCACCAAGTGGGTGTCCGGGACTGAAGCTTTCTTT; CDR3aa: CASTKWVSGTEAFF
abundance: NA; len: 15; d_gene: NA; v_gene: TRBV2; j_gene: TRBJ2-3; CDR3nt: TGTGCCAGCAGACCTCCGGGCCCGGAGGGAGATACGCAGTATTTT; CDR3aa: CASRPPGPEGDTQYF